The sequence of this T cell receptor beta chain was determined in a study of cytomegalovirus exposure and HLA in healthy donors. On this clone: The antigen is undetermined.

The V and J ends lost 0 bases and 16 bases, in that order; junction bases with no gene match: 14. The CDR3 is 15 amino acids. CDR1 MGHRA and CDR2 YSYEKL come from the germline V gene. The study ran its PCR with 60 Vbeta and 13 Jbeta primers. Profiling relied on immunoSEQ multiplex PCR, and the TCRdb table lists in-frame clones only, not all of them. The sample yields 95,000 to 150,000 clones, 70% to 80% seen once. Study results and limitations: The study assumed roughly uniform donor sequencing depth for presence/absence analyses.

V and J are TRBV4-1 and TRBJ2-1; 8 bases match TRBD2. The sample taken for sequencing was PBMCs. The clonotype was recovered from a woman aged 40 to 50 in good health and CMV-seropositive. CDR3 nucleotide sequence: TGCGCCAGCAGCCAAGACACGGGGGGGGGCTCGACCTATTTCTTC. This gives the protein CASSQDTGGGSTYFF.